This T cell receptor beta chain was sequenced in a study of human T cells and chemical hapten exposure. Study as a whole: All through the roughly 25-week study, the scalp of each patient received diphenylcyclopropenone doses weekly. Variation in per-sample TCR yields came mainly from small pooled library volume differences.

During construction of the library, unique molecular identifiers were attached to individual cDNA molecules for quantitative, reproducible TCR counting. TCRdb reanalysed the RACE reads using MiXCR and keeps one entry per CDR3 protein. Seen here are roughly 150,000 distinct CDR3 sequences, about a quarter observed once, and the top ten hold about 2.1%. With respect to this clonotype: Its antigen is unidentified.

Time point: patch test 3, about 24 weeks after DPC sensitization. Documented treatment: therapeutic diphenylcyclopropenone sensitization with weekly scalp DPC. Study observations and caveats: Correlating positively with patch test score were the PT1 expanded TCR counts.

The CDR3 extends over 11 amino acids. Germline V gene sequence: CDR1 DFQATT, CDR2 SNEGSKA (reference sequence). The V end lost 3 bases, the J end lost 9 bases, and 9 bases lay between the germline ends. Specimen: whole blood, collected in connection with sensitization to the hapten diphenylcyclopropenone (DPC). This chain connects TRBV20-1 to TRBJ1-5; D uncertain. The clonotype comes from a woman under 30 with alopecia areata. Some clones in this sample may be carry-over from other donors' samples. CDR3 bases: TGCAGTGCTAGTCGCGAAGGGCCCCAGCATTTT. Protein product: CSASREGPQHF.